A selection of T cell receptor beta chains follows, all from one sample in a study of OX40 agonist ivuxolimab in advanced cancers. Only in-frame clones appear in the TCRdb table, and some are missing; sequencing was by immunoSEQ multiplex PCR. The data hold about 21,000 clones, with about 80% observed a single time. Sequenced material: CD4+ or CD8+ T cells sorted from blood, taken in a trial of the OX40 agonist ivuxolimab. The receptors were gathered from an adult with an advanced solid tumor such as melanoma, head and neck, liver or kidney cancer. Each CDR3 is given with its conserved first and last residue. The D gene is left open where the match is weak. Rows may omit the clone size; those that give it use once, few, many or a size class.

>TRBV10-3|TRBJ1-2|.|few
CAITQDLGQPHGYTF
TGTGCCATCACTCAAGACTTAGGGCAACCCCATGGCTACACCTTC
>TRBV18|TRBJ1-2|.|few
CASSPLEGNDGYTF
TGTGCCAGCTCACCCCTTGAGGGAAATGATGGCTACACCTTC
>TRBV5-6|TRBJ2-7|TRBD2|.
CASSWGGGSGRALEQYF
TGTGCCAGCAGCTGGGGGGGAGGAAGCGGGAGGGCCTTGGAGCAGTACTTC
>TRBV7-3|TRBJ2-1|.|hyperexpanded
CASSLDRVPYNEQFF
TGTGCCAGCAGCTTAGACAGAGTTCCCTACAATGAGCAGTTCTTC
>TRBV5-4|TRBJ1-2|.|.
CASSVGLATGRGGYTF
TGTGCCAGCAGCGTAGGGTTAGCTACGGGTAGGGGCGGCTACACCTTC
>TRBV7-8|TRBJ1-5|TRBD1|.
CASSLLGTGTQPQHF
TGTGCCAGCAGCCTGCTAGGGACAGGGACTCAGCCCCAGCATTTT
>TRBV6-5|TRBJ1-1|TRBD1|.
CASIRNRGLNTEAFF
TGTGCCAGCATCCGAAACAGGGGGCTGAACACTGAAGCTTTCTTT
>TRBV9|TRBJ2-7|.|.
CASSVATQGRSEQYF
TGTGCCAGCAGCGTAGCTACCCAGGGGAGATCCGAGCAGTACTTC
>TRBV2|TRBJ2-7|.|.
CASKGGPYEQYF
TGTGCCAGCAAGGGAGGTCCCTACGAGCAGTACTTC
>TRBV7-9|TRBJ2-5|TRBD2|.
CASRLAGVQETQYF
TGTGCCAGCAGGCTAGCGGGAGTCCAAGAGACCCAGTACTTC
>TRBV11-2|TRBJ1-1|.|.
CASSAQLGVTGTEAFF
TGTGCCAGCAGTGCACAATTGGGGGTAACTGGCACTGAAGCTTTCTTT
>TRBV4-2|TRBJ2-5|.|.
CASSQEARQETQYF
TGTGCCAGCAGCCAAGAAGCGCGCCAAGAGACCCAGTACTTC
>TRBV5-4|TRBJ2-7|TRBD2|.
CASSSPSSGVTGEQYF
TGTGCCAGCAGCTCGCCGTCTAGCGGGGTAACCGGCGAGCAGTACTTC
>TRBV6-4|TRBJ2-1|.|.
CASSDSGREQFF
TGTGCCAGCAGTGACTCGGGGAGAGAGCAGTTCTTC
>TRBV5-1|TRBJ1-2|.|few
CASSLTQGNYGYTF
TGCGCCAGCAGCCTTACGCAGGGGAACTATGGCTACACCTTC
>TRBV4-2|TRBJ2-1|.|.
CASSQAGGTEQFF
TGTGCCAGCAGCCAAGCGGGGGGCACTGAGCAGTTCTTC
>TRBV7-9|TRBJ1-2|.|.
CASSLAAGVSSYGYTF
TGTGCCAGCAGCTTAGCGGCAGGGGTATCTTCCTATGGCTACACCTTC
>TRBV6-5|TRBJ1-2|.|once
CASSWQLSYGYTF
TGTGCCAGCAGTTGGCAGTTGAGCTATGGCTACACCTTC
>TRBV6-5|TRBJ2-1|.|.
CASMRHYNEQFF
TGTGCCAGCATGAGACACTACAATGAGCAGTTCTTC
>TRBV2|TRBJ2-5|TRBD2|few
CASRESRGGRETQYF
TGTGCCAGCCGTGAGTCGCGGGGGGGCCGGGAGACCCAGTACTTC
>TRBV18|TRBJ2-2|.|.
CASSPPVREDNTGELFF
TGTGCCAGCTCACCTCCAGTACGCGAAGACAACACCGGGGAGCTGTTTTTT
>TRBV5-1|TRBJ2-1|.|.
CASRTWNEQFF
TGCGCCAGCAGGACGTGGAATGAGCAGTTCTTC
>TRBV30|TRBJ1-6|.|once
CAWSYVHYNSPLHF
TGTGCCTGGAGTTATGTGCATTATAATTCACCCCTCCACTTT
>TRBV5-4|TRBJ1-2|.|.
CASSLTGRTNYGYTF
TGTGCCAGCAGCTTAACGGGACGGACTAACTATGGCTACACCTTC
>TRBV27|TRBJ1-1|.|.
CASSLPQVPTEAFF
TGTGCCAGCAGTTTACCACAGGTCCCCACTGAAGCTTTCTTT
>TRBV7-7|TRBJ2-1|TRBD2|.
CASSSGGAEQFF
TGTGCCAGCAGCTCCGGGGGGGCTGAGCAGTTCTTC
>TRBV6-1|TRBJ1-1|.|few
CASGAGLFDTEAFF
TGTGCCAGCGGGGCAGGGTTGTTTGACACTGAAGCTTTCTTT
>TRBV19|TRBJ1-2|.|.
CASSIVEDYGYTF
TGTGCCAGTAGTATAGTTGAAGACTATGGCTACACCTTC
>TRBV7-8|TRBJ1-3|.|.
CASSTRDTYSGNTIYF
TGTGCCAGCAGCACCCGAGACACATACTCTGGAAACACCATATATTTT
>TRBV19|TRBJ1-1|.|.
CASSIQGTEAFF
TGTGCCAGTAGTATCCAGGGTACTGAAGCTTTCTTT
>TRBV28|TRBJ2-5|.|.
CASKGLLQGHQETQYF
TGTGCCAGCAAGGGCCTCCTACAGGGCCACCAAGAGACCCAGTACTTC
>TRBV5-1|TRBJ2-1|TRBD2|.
CASSLRTSGTSSYNEQFF
TGCGCCAGCAGCTTGAGGACTAGCGGGACCAGCTCCTACAATGAGCAGTTCTTC
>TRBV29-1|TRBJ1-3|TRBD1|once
CSAKQGALAGNTIYF
TGCAGCGCCAAACAGGGGGCCCTAGCTGGAAACACCATATATTTT
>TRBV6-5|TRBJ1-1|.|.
CASSYVAAANTEAFF
TGTGCCAGCAGTTACGTAGCGGCGGCGAACACTGAAGCTTTCTTT
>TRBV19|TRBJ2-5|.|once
CASSIGTLETQYF
TGTGCCAGTAGTATCGGGACTTTAGAGACCCAGTACTTC
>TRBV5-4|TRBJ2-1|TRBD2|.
CASSSRASGVVNEQFF
TGTGCCAGCAGCTCTCGGGCTAGCGGGGTGGTGAATGAGCAGTTCTTC
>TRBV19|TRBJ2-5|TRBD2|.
CASSIGLAGGLGETQYF
TGTGCCAGTAGTATAGGGCTAGCGGGAGGTCTTGGAGAGACCCAGTACTTC
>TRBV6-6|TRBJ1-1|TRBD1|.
CASSSTGGTTEAFF
TGTGCCAGCAGTTCCACAGGGGGTACCACTGAAGCTTTCTTT
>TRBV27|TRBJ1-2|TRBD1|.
CASSSMGTGAAYGYTF
TGTGCCAGCAGTTCCATGGGGACAGGGGCTGCCTATGGCTACACCTTC
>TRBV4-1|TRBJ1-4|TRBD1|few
CATRAETGISREKLFF
TGCGCCACCAGAGCCGAGACAGGGATCTCGCGTGAAAAACTGTTTTTT
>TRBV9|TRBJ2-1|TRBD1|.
CASSWTGASYNEQFF
TGTGCCAGCAGCTGGACAGGGGCCTCCTACAATGAGCAGTTCTTC
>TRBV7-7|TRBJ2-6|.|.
CASSPSGVGANVLTF
TGTGCTAGCAGCCCCTCGGGGGTTGGGGCCAACGTCCTGACTTTC